This T cell receptor beta chain was documented in a study of beta chain features in type 1 diabetes (dated by TCRdb to the late 2010s). Turning to the overall study: Mean age, gender distribution, total cell number and subset yield were not different between patients and healthy donors. Across all samples, some 100,000,000 sorted cells were examined, and cell number per subset correlated strongly with RNA yield. In the study, recently diagnosed type 1 diabetes patients and matched healthy donors were compared on the TCRB repertoires of their sorted circulating CD4+ T cell subsets. Naive and central memory subsets were obtained from all 28 donors, but regulatory and stem cell-like memory subsets were isolated from only 8 patients and 8 healthy donors.

The full study reports these points: Shorter templates might have been favored by PCR, but patient and control samples were amplified and corrected together, so both groups would have been affected equally by any skew. Fewer insertions and more nucleotide deletions at VDJ recombination sites were observed in patients with type 1 diabetes, implying thymic rearrangement abnormalities. Because small numbers of individuals were included in the HLA sub-analyses, any influence of HLA type on TCRB rearrangement was left unresolved. Type 1 diabetes patients showed a moderate but significant shortening of TCRB CDR3 length in all four CD4+ subsets. Because cDNA was sequenced instead of genomic DNA, highly expressing activated cells could be over-represented, though the groups showed no difference in activation or CD3 levels. The naive, central memory and regulatory TCRB repertoires appeared to resemble one another more closely among patients than among healthy donors.

Each donor gave one peripheral blood draw, averaging approximately 0.12 L, which was collected into heparinised tubes. A BD FACSAria II was used to sort naive, central memory, regulatory and stem cell-like memory CD4+ T cells with a panel that included CD45RO, CCR7, CD25, CD127, CD95 and CD27. A purity above 95% was achieved for all sorted populations. PBMCs were isolated right away by Lymphoprep density gradient centrifugation and were stained directly, without culture. So that batch effects would be minimized, each experiment stained and sorted samples in pairs, pairing one healthy donor with one patient. Spanning cysteine to phenylalanine, the CDR3 consists of 15 amino acids. Just the 45-base CDR3 DNA is kept, in frame starting at base 1. CDR1 and CDR2 were assigned from the germline V gene as SGHTA and FQGNSA. Trimming takes 5 bases off V and 3 bases off J; junction bases not matched to a gene: 6.

The entire amount of isolated RNA was reverse transcribed using the High Capacity cDNA Reverse Transcription Kit, so the sequenced TCRB transcripts were expressed ones. Naive, central memory and regulatory T cell samples underwent deep immunoSEQ sequencing, averaging around 3.7 million total reads per sample. Sorted cells were lysed in RLT buffer and RNA was extracted with DNase-treated RNeasy Micro or Mini kits, depending on cell number. To prevent cross-contamination, every cell subset was processed on its own, while patient and healthy donor samples were processed together. The immunoSEQ multiplex PCR was used to amplify TCRB sequences from cDNA, yielding 87-bp fragments that span the CDR3 region. Sequencing of the amplicons was done on the Illumina HiSeq platform. Concerning the study's data processing: PCR bias was computationally corrected using synthetic template baselines, reads within Hamming distance 2 were collapsed, and singletons that could not be merged were discarded. By aligning reads against IMGT, V, D and J genes, CDR3 length, and insertions or deletions at six rearrangement sites were assigned. Clonotype counts were normalized to sorted cell number within each subset before computing true diversity and Gini coefficients with the tcR R package. The overlap coefficient, calculated on TCRB nucleotide sequences, was used to measure repertoire sharing. As a proxy for the pre-selection repertoire, out-of-frame TCRB sequences from naive cells were analyzed. TCRdb holds this immuneACCESS table with in-frame rearrangements only. Some clones are missing; in checked studies, unresolved V genes explain under half, and the rest has no known cause. V and J calls and clone size are those listed in that table; D and trimming were worked out from the DNA. The sample records hundreds of thousands of clones, 14% to 15% of which are singletons. The top ten clonotypes cover less than 0.02% of the sample.

Regarding this clone: No cognate antigen has been identified for it. It has no much larger one-base neighbor in the sample; base qualities were not kept.

Sequenced input: naive CD4+ T cells from blood. This specimen's cell subset or site label, interpreted: true naive CD4+ T cells. The sequence joins TRBV7-2 to TRBJ2-3, and 9 junction bases match TRBD2. The source is a young man with type 1 diabetes. In nucleotides, the sequence is TGTGCCAGCAGCCCGGGGGCGGGAGGGACAGATACGCAGTATTTT. This sequence encodes CASSPGAGGTDTQYF.